These T cell receptor beta chains were read from a single sample in a study of T cells after yellow fever vaccination. TCRdb independently ran MiXCR on the 5' RACE reads; one entry per CDR3 protein. The sample gives 500,000 to 700,000 distinct CDR3 sequences, about 19% of which show up once; about 13% is in the top ten. The material sequenced was PBMCs, taken 15 days after the yellow fever booster vaccination. Receptors originate from a man aged 25-45 years who received the YFV17D yellow fever vaccine. Each CDR3 is given with its conserved first and last residue. Each record gives: J gene, clone size, D gene, V gene, CDR3 protein, CDR3 DNA. D genes are given only for firm matches. The size field is filled for only some rows; it gives once, few, many or a size class.

>TRBJ2-2|few|-|TRBV12-3/TRBV12-4
CASKGVSGELFF
TGTGCCAGCAAAGGGGTTTCCGGGGAGCTGTTTTTT
>TRBJ2-2|-|-|TRBV9
CASSVGPVPGELFF
TGTGCCAGCAGCGTAGGCCCGGTCCCAGGGGAGCTGTTTTTT
>TRBJ2-2|few|-|TRBV20-1
CSASRGPATGELFF
TGCAGTGCTAGCCGGGGCCCGGCAACCGGGGAGCTGTTTTTT
>TRBJ2-1|-|-|TRBV15
CATSTSGVSYNEQFF
TGTGCCACCAGCACAAGCGGTGTATCCTACAATGAGCAGTTCTTC
>TRBJ2-3|-|TRBD2|TRBV7-2
CASSRTSGSAGDTQYF
TGTGCCAGCAGCCGGACTAGCGGGAGTGCGGGGGATACGCAGTATTTT
>TRBJ1-4|few|-|TRBV5-6
CASSFALGAGGEKLFF
TGTGCCAGCAGCTTCGCCCTAGGGGCGGGGGGTGAAAAACTGTTTTTT
>TRBJ2-1|few|-|TRBV7-8
CASTMGAGAPYNEQFF
TGTGCCAGCACCATGGGGGCGGGAGCTCCCTACAATGAGCAGTTCTTC
>TRBJ1-1|few|-|TRBV28
CASREQSPLTEAFF
TGTGCCAGCAGGGAACAGTCGCCACTCACTGAAGCTTTCTTT
>TRBJ2-7|few|-|TRBV27
CATQGTPGSYEQYF
TGTGCCACACAGGGGACTCCGGGGTCCTACGAGCAGTACTTC
>TRBJ2-7|-|TRBD2|TRBV7-3
CASSLGSGKYEQYF
TGTGCCAGCAGCTTGGGTAGCGGGAAGTACGAGCAGTACTTC
>TRBJ2-1|hyperexpanded|TRBD2|TRBV20-1
CSASLAGGENEQFF
TGCAGTGCTAGTCTAGCGGGAGGGGAGAATGAGCAGTTCTTC
>TRBJ2-7|-|-|TRBV5-5
CASSGWTDTYEQYF
TGTGCCAGCAGCGGGTGGACGGACACCTACGAGCAGTACTTC
>TRBJ2-3|few|-|TRBV30
CAWGTSTDTQYF
TGTGCCTGGGGAACTAGCACAGATACGCAGTATTTT
>TRBJ2-7|-|TRBD2|TRBV28
CASSSREGPREQYF
TGTGCCAGCAGTTCTCGGGAGGGCCCTCGAGAGCAGTACTTC
>TRBJ2-6|few|TRBD1|TRBV3-1
CASSRGGAFSGANVLTF
TGTGCCAGCAGCCGAGGGGGCGCTTTCTCAGGGGCCAACGTCCTGACTTTC
>TRBJ2-7|-|-|TRBV20-1
CSARLWQGSYEQYF
TGCAGTGCTAGGTTATGGCAGGGTAGCTACGAGCAGTACTTC
>TRBJ2-5|-|TRBD2|TRBV30
CAWSVLWGREETQYF
TGTGCCTGGAGTGTACTCTGGGGGAGGGAAGAGACCCAGTACTTC